The text below deals with one T cell receptor beta chain. The record originates from a study of blood T cell repertoires in COVID-19. As for the study in general: From T cells, B-cell-depleted T cells, or PBMCs came the material, which was cDNA or gDNA.

TCRdb keeps only in-frame clones here, not all; method: immunoSEQ multiplex PCR. The data show around 120,000 clones, around 90% seen once. Germline assignment: CDR1 LGHNA and CDR2 YSLEER. V lost 0 bases to trimming and J lost 2 bases, with 13 bases between them. The CDR3 is 16 residues long. The clonotype comes from a woman aged 55-70 years with COVID-19, enrolled during active disease. The chain combines TRBV4-3 with TRBJ1-1, with D possibly being TRBD1 (6 bases). Sequencing was carried out using peripheral blood. The CDR3 bases are TGCGCCAGCAGCCAAGATCTAGGGACACCAAACACTGAAGCTTTCTTT. This sequence encodes CASSQDLGTPNTEAFF.